These 12 T cell receptor beta chains were all obtained from the same sample, sequenced in a study of blood T cell repertoires in COVID-19. Profiled with immunoSEQ multiplex PCR; TCRdb holds only in-frame clones, not every one. Here the sample spans about 380,000 clones, roughly 86% being singletons. The sequencing sample was made of PBMCs or T cells enriched from blood (not recorded which). These receptors were collected from a man aged 25 to 40 who had recovered from COVID-19.

The CDR3 nucleotides read TGTGCCAGTAGTCCCCCCCCCGGACAGAACTATGGCTACACCTTC. Translating gives CASSPPPGQNYGYTF. The chain uses TRBV19 and TRBJ1-2; the D gene is possibly TRBD1 (6 bases). The germline V gene has CDR1 LNHDA and CDR2 SQIVND (reference sequence). This CDR3 has 15 amino acids. Trimming took 5 bases from V and 2 from J, leaving 15 bases between them.

The genes are TRBV2 and TRBJ1-5, with D tentatively TRBD1 (6 bases). Germline lookup yields CDR1 SNHLY and CDR2 FYNNEI. Trimming cost V 7 bases and J 4 bases, with 17 bases left between them. CDR3 length: 15 residues. As DNA, the CDR3 is TGTGCCAGCATTCCAGGCCGGGACAAGAATCAGCCCCAGCATTTT. Its protein product is CASIPGRDKNQPQHF. Filled out from reference TRBV2 and TRBJ1-5, the complete variable domain reads EPEVTQTPSHQVTQMGQEVILRCVPISNHLYFYWYRQILGQKVEFLVSFYNNEISEKSEIFDDQFSVERPDGSNFTLKIRSTKLEDSAMYFCASIPGRDKNQPQHFGDGTRLSIL.

This clone was observed once. CDR3 sequence reads: CASSLVPGTGDFDEQFF. CDR3 in DNA: TGTGCCAGCAGCTTGGTGCCCGGGACAGGGGATTTTGATGAGCAGTTCTTC. The chain employs TRBV5-4 and TRBJ2-1; 10 bases match TRBD1. The germline V gene encodes CDR1 SGHNT and CDR2 YYREEE (reference sequence). This CDR3 is built from 17 residues. Trimming removed 0 bases from V and 8 bases from J; junction bases left unmatched: 11.

This clone showed up just a few times. This sequence joins TRBV7-2 and TRBJ1-2; D is perhaps TRBD1 (5 bases). Germline CDR1 is SGHTA and CDR2 is FQGNSA. The V end lost 5 bases, the J end lost 2 bases, and 15 bases lay between the germline ends. This CDR3 comprises 15 residues. CDR3 sequence (DNA): TGTGCCAGCAGCCCCGGGGGGTCTTGGAACTATGGCTACACCTTC. The encoded protein is CASSPGGSWNYGYTF.

The V call is TRBV6-5, the J call TRBJ2-3; TRBD2 agrees at 10 bases. CDR3 size: 14 residues. Germline CDR1 reads MNHEY; CDR2 reads SVGAGI. J was trimmed by 14 bases and V by 7 bases; bases with no gene match: 15. DNA of the CDR3: TGTGCCAGCATCCTCGGGACTAGCGCCGCCGAGTGGTATTTT. The encoded protein is CASILGTSAAEWYF.

The gene calls are TRBV10-3 and TRBJ2-2; TRBD1 aligns across 8 bases. Germline values: CDR1 ENHRY, CDR2 SYGVKD. The CDR3 has 13 residues. CDR3 loop: CGVTGANTGELFF. The DNA for the CDR3 is TGTGGGGTGACAGGGGCCAACACCGGGGAGCTGTTTTTT.

The chain couples TRBV2 to TRBJ2-7; 9 positions agree with TRBD2. Germline V gene sequence: CDR1 SNHLY, CDR2 FYNNEI. The CDR3 loop spans 14 amino acids. J lost 0 bases, V lost 10 bases, and 7 bases had no gene match. The CDR3 DNA reads TGTGCCACTATAAGCGGGGGGCGCTCCTACGAGCAGTACTTC. It codes for CATISGGRSYEQYF.

In its sample, this clone was seen a few times. The chain recombines TRBV7-9 with TRBJ1-2; TRBD1 is a possible D gene (5 bases). This CDR3 has 13 amino acids. Germline V gene data show CDR1 as SEHNR and CDR2 as FQNEAQ (reference sequence). Trimming stripped 7 bases from V and 5 bases from J, with 14 bases between. This CDR3 is CASTGTSRYGYTF. The DNA for the CDR3 is TGTGCCAGCACGGGGACTTCCAGATATGGCTACACCTTC.

This clone was counted a few times. The gene calls are TRBV28 and TRBJ2-1, with 12 bases that match TRBD1. V trimming: 7 bases; J trimming: 0 bases; junction bases outside the gene matches: 7. Germline-derived CDR1 and CDR2 are MDHEN and SYDVKM. The CDR3 contains 17 residues. CDR3 coding DNA: TGTGCCAGCATGGGACAGGGGGCTGGGAGCTCCTACAATGAGCAGTTCTTC. Its protein product is CASMGQGAGSSYNEQFF.

V is TRBV6-1 and J is TRBJ2-3, with 11 bases aligning to TRBD1. Germline lookup yields CDR1 MNHNS and CDR2 SASEGT. The trim removed 2 bases at V and 5 bases at J, leaving 3 bases unmatched. This CDR3 contains 15 residues. CDR3 DNA sequence: TGTGCCAGCAGTGAACAGGACAGGGGGCGAGATACGCAGTATTTT. Amino acids: CASSEQDRGRDTQYF.

The rearrangement uses TRBV20-1 and TRBJ1-4; no reliable D call. V was cut by 5 bases and J by 5 bases, with 6 bases left in between. Germline CDR1 reads DFQATT; CDR2 reads SNEGSKA (reference sequence). The CDR3 loop spans 11 amino acids. CDR3 region: CSAPRNEKLFF. CDR3 coding DNA: TGCAGTGCTCCTCGGAATGAAAAACTGTTTTTT.

This rearrangement joins TRBV15 to TRBJ1-2; 8 positions match TRBD1. The V segment lost 0 bases and the J segment 0 bases; nucleotides outside the gene matches: 24. CDR1 and CDR2 from the germline V gene are LNHNV and YYDKDF (reference sequence). CDR3 length: 23 amino acids. The CDR3 DNA follows: TGTGCCACCAGCAGAGAAATGGAGAGAGGGGTAACCCGGGACAGGAGAGCTAACTATGGCTACACCTTC. This encodes CATSREMERGVTRDRRANYGYTF.